The T cell receptor beta chain under discussion was sequenced for a study of blood T cell repertoires in COVID-19. This CDR3 contains 15 residues. Germline V gene lookup returns CDR1 MRHNA and CDR2 SNTAGT. Trimming pared 3 bases from V and 3 bases from J, leaving 14 bases between. The authors' processing: Scientists estimated how many nucleated cells there were by amplifying reference gene primers. Repertoires were generated with immunoSEQ multiplex PCR, while TCRdb's copy carries only in-frame clones and drops some. That table gives V, J and clone size, and the DNA gave D and trimming. The table has a few hundred thousand clones, around 85% seen once. A single count supports this clone. Enrolled during active infection, Seattle patients were then followed longitudinally.

The TCR originated in a human donor with COVID-19, enrolled during active disease. The donor label of this sample is uncertain. Sequences were obtained from peripheral blood. The chain employs TRBV6-4 and TRBJ1-1; the D is unclear. The CDR3 here is CASSEREGRDTEAFF. CDR3 in DNA: TGTGCCAGCAGTGAAAGGGAGGGAAGGGACACTGAAGCTTTCTTT.